These 14 T cell receptor beta chains came from one sample sequenced in a study of a mutant IDH1 vaccine in newly diagnosed glioma. Documented time point: week 47, end of study. Mutant IDH1 20-mer peptide, at 300 ug, made up each vaccine dose, with topical imiquimod. These receptors have no identified antigens. Sequencing was performed with immunoSEQ multiplex PCR; in TCRdb, only in-frame clones are kept and a portion is missing. The table has about 50,000 clones, around 84% seen once. The sample here was PBMCs, taken from a glioma patient whose treatment included an IDH1 peptide vaccine. The receptors originated from a woman aged 25-40 years with glioma. Some clones in this sample may be carry-over from other donors' samples.

The chain joins TRBV2 to TRBJ2-3; D is possibly TRBD2 (7 bases). The CDR3 has 12 residues. V shed 6 bases and J shed 6 bases, with 10 bases lying between them. The germline gives CDR1 SNHLY, CDR2 FYNNEI. The CDR3 here is CASSEGGDTQYF. DNA of the CDR3: TGTGCCAGCAGCGAGGGGGGGGATACGCAGTATTTT.

CDR3 region: CASTEIANTGELFF. As DNA, the CDR3 is TGTGCCAGCACGGAGATCGCGAACACCGGGGAGCTGTTTTTT. This chain uses TRBV28 with TRBJ2-2, with unresolved D. CDR1 is MDHEN and CDR2 is SYDVKM in the germline V gene. The CDR3 has 14 residues. V lost 7 bases, J lost 0 bases, and 9 bases lay in between.

The chain couples TRBV5-6 to TRBJ1-1, with D hard to call. CDR1 is SGHDT, CDR2 YYEEEE, per germline. V was trimmed by 1 base and J by 5 bases, leaving 9 bases between them. The CDR3 loop spans 13 amino acids. The DNA for the CDR3 is TGTGCCAGCAGCTTGTACGGAGGGACTGAAGCTTTCTTT. Its protein product is CASSLYGGTEAFF.

The gene calls are TRBV7-9 and TRBJ1-2, with unresolved D. The CDR3 loop spans 13 amino acids. V lost 3 bases and J lost 0, with 5 bases in between. Per the germline V gene, CDR1 is SEHNR and CDR2 is FQNEAQ (reference sequence). CDR3 residues: CASSLGTNYGYTF. The CDR3 DNA reads as TGTGCCAGCAGCTTGGGCACTAACTATGGCTACACCTTC.

The chain joins TRBV9 to TRBJ1-1, with D tentatively TRBD1 (5 bases). In germline, CDR1 is SGDLS, CDR2 YYNGEE. V was clipped by 1 base and J by 3 bases, with 13 bases between them. The CDR3 is made up of 15 amino acids. CDR3 sequence reads: CASSVWGYGDTEAFF. The CDR3 nucleotides are TGTGCCAGCAGCGTATGGGGGTATGGGGACACTGAAGCTTTCTTT.

The chain is built from TRBV30 and TRBJ1-3; D is undetermined. This CDR3 is built from 15 residues. Germline V lookup: CDR1 GTSNPN, CDR2 SVGIG (reference sequence). With 1 base removed from V and 2 bases from J, the gap between germline ends came to 12 bases. In DNA, the CDR3 is TGTGCCTGGAGTGGTCCAGGCCAAGCTGGAAACACCATATATTTT. It translates to CAWSGPGQAGNTIYF.

This clone has a handful of counts. J is TRBJ2-3 and V is TRBV6-1, with TRBD1 matching 7 bases. CDR1 and CDR2 from the germline V gene are MNHNS and SASEGT. Unmatched junction bases numbered 11, after V lost 5 bases and J lost 6 bases. The CDR3 has 15 residues. The CDR3, as DNA: TGTGCCAGCAGTCTCTACGGGACAGAGGTGGATACGCAGTATTTT. Translation: CASSLYGTEVDTQYF.

This chain uses TRBV2 with TRBJ2-7, with D hard to call. The V end was cut by 3 bases, the J end by 2 bases, with 11 bases between. The CDR3 runs to 14 residues. The germline V gene has CDR1 SNHLY and CDR2 FYNNEI. The CDR3 DNA is TGTGCCAGCAGTGATGGGGTCGTAACCTACGAGCAGTACTTC. Its protein product is CASSDGVVTYEQYF.

The genes are TRBV19 and TRBJ1-1; D not certain. CDR1 LNHDA and CDR2 SQIVND come from the germline V gene (reference sequence). The CDR3 totals 14 residues. The ends were cut back, 7 bases at V and 6 bases at J, with 18 bases in the middle. This chain's CDR3 is CASKTLGEAAEAFF. In DNA form, the CDR3 reads TGTGCCAGTAAAACCCTCGGGGAGGCTGCTGAAGCTTTCTTT.

The chain recombines TRBV4-1 with TRBJ1-5; D may be TRBD1 (5 bases). Trimming took off 0 bases at V and 6 bases at J, with 18 bases between the two ends. In germline, CDR1 is MGHRA, CDR2 YSYEKL. This CDR3 is built from 17 residues. The CDR3 is CASSQEPPGREGQPQHF. CDR3 DNA: TGCGCCAGCAGCCAAGAACCCCCGGGCAGGGAGGGTCAGCCCCAGCATTTT.

The chain couples TRBV30 to TRBJ1-2; D might be TRBD1 (5 bases). Germline lookup yields CDR1 GTSNPN and CDR2 SVGIG (reference sequence). The CDR3 sequence is 12 residues long. Trimming stripped 3 bases from V and 8 bases from J, with 13 bases between. The CDR3, as DNA: TGTGCCTGGAGGGACGATAGGGGCGGCTACACCTTC. Translating it yields CAWRDDRGGYTF.

The chain couples TRBV4-2 to TRBJ1-6, with D perhaps TRBD1 (5 bases). The germline gives CDR1 LGHNA, CDR2 YNFKEQ. The CDR3 contains 18 residues. V was cut by 0 bases and J by 1 base, with 13 bases left in between. CDR3 DNA: TGTGCCAGCAGCCAAGATCTTGGAGGGGCGTCCTATAATTCACCCCTCCACTTT. It is translated as CASSQDLGGASYNSPLHF.

The rearrangement links TRBV10-3 to TRBJ1-2; D is ambiguous. Between the trimmed V and J ends, which lost 6 bases and 8 bases, there was a span of 16 bases. The CDR3 has 13 residues. Germline CDR1 is ENHRY and CDR2 is SYGVKD. This CDR3 is CAIRDQVVGGYTF. DNA for the CDR3: TGTGCCATCAGGGACCAGGTGGTTGGGGGCTACACCTTC.

The rearrangement uses TRBV5-1 and TRBJ1-2; no reliable D call. With 4 bases removed from V and 5 bases from J, the gap between germline ends came to 9 bases. This CDR3 region has 12 residues. CDR1 SGHRS and CDR2 YFSETQ come from the germline V gene. The CDR3 DNA sequence: TGCGCCAGCAGCGGAGCAGGATATGGCTACACCTTC. Its protein product is CASSGAGYGYTF.